Listed below are T cell receptor beta chains from one sample, sequenced in a study of CD8 T cells in Susac syndrome. One entry per CDR3 protein results from TCRdb running MiXCR on the immunoSEQ multiplex PCR reads. The table includes about 200,000 distinct CDR3 sequences, 90% to 95% detected once. Sequencing was carried out using CD4+ T cells from PBMCs. These receptors were taken from a human donor in good health. The CDR3 runs from the conserved cysteine through the conserved F or W. The D gene is left open where the match is weak. Some rows have no size entry. The others give once, few or many, or a class for an expanded clone.

d_call clone_size j_call v_call cdr3_aa cdr3_nt
NA NA TRBJ2-3 TRBV3-1 CASSEEWADTQYF TGTGCCAGCAGCGAGGAATGGGCGGATACGCAGTATTTT
NA NA TRBJ1-2 TRBV19 CASSIAETVNYGYTF TGTGCCAGTAGTATAGCGGAGACAGTTAACTATGGCTACACCTTC
NA NA TRBJ2-6 TRBV3-1 CASSQLGSGANVLTF TGTGCCAGCAGCCAACTAGGCTCTGGGGCCAACGTCCTGACTTTC
NA once TRBJ2-5 TRBV29-1 CSEGVGETQYF TGCAGCGAGGGGGTTGGCGAGACCCAGTACTTC
NA NA TRBJ2-6 TRBV6-5 CASRDPKTGANVLTF TGTGCCAGCAGGGACCCGAAGACTGGGGCCAACGTCCTGACTTTC
TRBD1 once TRBJ1-2 TRBV28 CATWTGSGYGYTF TGTGCCACTTGGACAGGTTCAGGCTATGGCTACACCTTC
NA NA TRBJ2-2 TRBV9 CASSTNPETGELFF TGTGCCAGCAGCACCAACCCAGAAACCGGGGAGCTGTTTTTT
NA NA TRBJ1-1 TRBV4-1 CASSQTPGHSNTEAFF TGCGCCAGCAGCCAAACCCCGGGACACTCGAACACTGAAGCTTTCTTT
NA NA TRBJ1-1 TRBV5-1 CATQNRENTEAFF TGCGCCACCCAAAACAGGGAGAACACTGAAGCTTTCTTT
NA NA TRBJ2-3 TRBV29-1 CSVWTVTDTQYF TGCAGCGTCTGGACAGTGACAGATACGCAGTATTTT
NA NA TRBJ1-5 TRBV15 CATSRGRLRTNQPQHF TGTGCCACCAGCAGAGGCAGGCTTAGGACCAATCAGCCCCAGCATTTT
TRBD1 NA TRBJ1-2 TRBV25-1 CASRATDREDGYTF TGTGCCAGCAGAGCCACCGACAGGGAAGATGGCTACACCTTC
NA NA TRBJ2-2 TRBV29-1 CSVSSTGVNTGELFF TGCAGCGTTTCTTCGACCGGGGTGAACACCGGGGAGCTGTTTTTT
TRBD1 NA TRBJ1-5 TRBV18 CASSPSAGGEPQHF TGTGCCAGCTCACCATCCGCAGGGGGCGAGCCCCAGCATTTT
NA NA TRBJ1-2 TRBV23-1 CASSRGCYGYTF TGCGCCAGCAGTCGGGGTTGTTATGGCTACACCTTC
NA NA TRBJ1-5 TRBV18 CASSLRKDQPQHF TGTGCCAGCTCACTTCGAAAGGATCAGCCCCAGCATTTT
TRBD1 NA TRBJ2-1 TRBV12-3/TRBV12-4 CARITGAYNEQFF TGTGCCAGAATAACAGGGGCATACAATGAGCAGTTCTTC
NA NA TRBJ1-4 TRBV12-3/TRBV12-4 CASSFAESATNEKLFF TGTGCCAGCAGTTTTGCAGAATCAGCAACTAATGAAAAACTGTTTTTT
NA NA TRBJ1-1 TRBV18 CASSPGLALGGTEAFF TGTGCCAGCTCACCAGGACTGGCTCTAGGAGGCACTGAAGCTTTCTTT
NA NA TRBJ1-3 TRBV11-2 CASSLPLAGNTIYF TGTGCCAGCAGCTTACCGTTGGCTGGAAACACCATATATTTT